This T cell receptor (beta chain) was recorded in a study of blood T cell repertoires in COVID-19. Study as a whole: COVID-19 samples collected from the United States, Italy and Spain covered acute and convalescent phases.

The CDR3 is made up of 15 amino acids. V was pared by 0 bases and J by 11 bases, with 14 bases between. Germline V gene data show CDR1 as LGHDT and CDR2 as YNNKEL (reference sequence). Only in-frame clones appear in the TCRdb table, and some are missing; sequencing was by immunoSEQ multiplex PCR. The sample shows 130,000 or so clones, more than 80% of them seen only once. This clone showed up just a few times. Sequencing was performed on peripheral blood. The TCR comes from a woman aged 60-70 years with acute or convalescent COVID-19. The chain employs TRBV3-1 (or the pseudogene TRBV3-2) and TRBJ1-6, with D perhaps TRBD1 (5 bases). The CDR3 nucleotides read TGTGCCAGCAGCCAAGATATCGGGGGTCGAGCACCCCTCCACTTT. Encoded protein: CASSQDIGGRAPLHF.